A single T cell receptor beta chain is shown here with its context. CD45RO-negative CD8 cells positively selected for CCR7 made up the naive population, which excluded terminally differentiated effector memory CD45RA+ cells. Recent acute infections and vaccinations were absent in the healthy HIV-negative adult donors. The study drew all its donors from Caucasian adults living in Nashville, Tennessee. Profiled with immunoSEQ multiplex PCR; TCRdb holds only in-frame clones, not every one. The top ten hold 0.95% to 1.5% of the sample, which has about 1,800,000 clones, around 96% seen once. Trimming left V 8 bases short and J 2 bases short, with 14 bases between. This CDR3 has 14 amino acids. Germline V gene sequence: CDR1 WNHNN, CDR2 SYGVQD (reference sequence). The entry originates in a study of shared clonotypes between healthy human individuals. Study-wide background: Aged 18 to 49, the donors were a couple of women and a few men.

Sequencing was done on a sample of naive CD8+ T cells sorted from blood. This receptor was identified in a man between 18 and 29 years old in good health. The rearrangement joins TRBV10-1 to TRBJ2-3; D may be TRBD2 (5 bases). The CDR3 DNA sequence: TGCGCCAGCGCCCAGGACTCGCCCACAGATACGCAGTATTTT. Protein: CASAQDSPTDTQYF.